The 3 T cell receptor beta chains below were found in one sample sequenced in a study of T cells in localized non-small cell lung cancer. Clones were sequenced by immunoSEQ multiplex PCR, and TCRdb holds only the in-frame ones, with some missing. Of about 33,000 clones in the sample, about 78% were seen once. The specimen was peripheral blood, collected before any cancer treatment. The receptors stem from a male donor at least 60 years old with stage II squamous cell lung carcinoma.

CDR3 bases: TGTGCCAGTAGTTTCTCGGGCCCCAGCTCCTACGAGCAGTACTTC. Translating gives CASSFSGPSSYEQYF. The V call is TRBV19, the J call TRBJ2-7; D gene ambiguous. Germline assignment: CDR1 LNHDA and CDR2 SQIVND (reference sequence). The germline V and J ends were trimmed by 5 bases and 0 bases, with 14 bases remaining between them. The CDR3 totals 15 residues.

V and J are TRBV5-1 and TRBJ2-7, with D hard to call. The CDR3 extends over 12 amino acids. V lost 4 bases and J lost 6, with 11 bases in between. Germline-derived CDR1 and CDR2 are SGHRS and YFSETQ. The CDR3 region is CASSPGTTEQYF. The CDR3, as DNA: TGCGCCAGCAGCCCTGGCACAACCGAGCAGTACTTC. Combining the CDR3 with reference TRBV5-1 and TRBJ2-7 gives the whole variable domain KAGVTQTPRYLIKTRGQQVTLSCSPISGHRSVSWYQQTPGQGLQFLFEYFSETQRNKGNFPGRFSGRQFSNSRSEMNVSTLELGDSALYLCASSPGTTEQYFGPGTRLTVT.

The V call is TRBV2, the J call TRBJ1-3; D call uncertain. The CDR3 extends over 12 amino acids. Germline assignment: CDR1 SNHLY and CDR2 FYNNEI. V was trimmed by 4 bases and J by 0 bases, leaving 1 base between them. CDR3 in DNA: TGTGCCAGCAGTGGCTCTGGAAACACCATATATTTT. Protein sequence: CASSGSGNTIYF.